This is a list of T cell receptor beta chains from one sample in a study of cytomegalovirus exposure and HLA in healthy donors. Only in-frame clones appear in the TCRdb table, and some are missing; sequencing was by immunoSEQ multiplex PCR. Its clone listing holds about 140,000 clones. Sequences were obtained from PBMCs. These receptors were collected from a male donor in good health and CMV-seronegative. The CDR3 runs from the conserved cysteine through the conserved F or W. The D gene is left open where the match is weak.

V: TRBV11-1
J: TRBJ2-7
D: TRBD1
CDR3: CASSLGQGAYEQYF

V: TRBV7-9
J: TRBJ1-2
D: -
CDR3: CASSPGGLLYGYTF

V: TRBV2
J: TRBJ2-5
D: -
CDR3: CASPPRRNQETQYF

V: TRBV28
J: TRBJ1-5
D: TRBD1
CDR3: CASSGQGGSNQPQHF

V: TRBV15
J: TRBJ2-2
D: TRBD1
CDR3: CATSPKGQGPTGELFF

V: TRBV7-6
J: TRBJ1-4
D: TRBD1
CDR3: CASSPQGVRLKEKLFF

V: TRBV29-1
J: TRBJ2-3
D: TRBD1
CDR3: CSVTRQGIDTQYF

V: TRBV9
J: TRBJ1-2
D: -
CDR3: CASSVEDYYTF

V: TRBV6-5
J: TRBJ1-2
D: -
CDR3: CASSDRDSNYGYTF

V: TRBV19
J: TRBJ2-7
D: -
CDR3: CASSYSGTPVIEQYF

V: TRBV4-1
J: TRBJ1-1
D: -
CDR3: CASSPEGGTNTEAFF

V: TRBV6-5
J: TRBJ2-1
D: -
CDR3: CASTQTGRNNEQFF

V: TRBV7-9
J: TRBJ2-2
D: -
CDR3: CAPQGGTGELFF

V: TRBV7-2
J: TRBJ2-7
D: TRBD1
CDR3: CASSLRSQGVSYEQYF

V: TRBV27
J: TRBJ2-7
D: -
CDR3: CASSPRVAGGAEYF

V: TRBV11-2
J: TRBJ1-1
D: TRBD1
CDR3: CASSFGTVNTEAFF

V: TRBV18
J: TRBJ1-4
D: -
CDR3: CASSPPNGLYEKLFF

V: TRBV27
J: TRBJ1-2
D: TRBD1
CDR3: CASSLSGDRGDGTF

V: TRBV27
J: TRBJ2-5
D: -
CDR3: CASSFIWEETQYF

V: TRBV9
J: TRBJ1-3
D: TRBD1
CDR3: CASSVAQGGVTGNTIYF

V: TRBV4-2
J: TRBJ1-4
D: TRBD1
CDR3: CASSHRTGGDEKLFF

V: TRBV5-1
J: TRBJ2-1
D: -
CDR3: CASSFRGPQSSDNEQFF

V: TRBV11-3
J: TRBJ2-7
D: TRBD2
CDR3: CASSYGLAGTYEQYF